The rows below give T cell receptor beta chains drawn from one sample of a study of T cell repertoires in ileal Crohn's disease. Profiled with immunoSEQ multiplex PCR; TCRdb holds only in-frame clones, not every one. This sample has roughly 16,000 clones, with approximately 94% found just once. The specimen was ileal tissue. The receptors were sampled from an adult with Crohn's disease. CDR3s include the opening cysteine and the closing phenylalanine or tryptophan. The D gene is left open where the match is weak. The size field is filled for only some rows; it gives once, few, many or a size class.

abundance,j_gene,v_gene,d_gene,CDR3aa,CDR3nt
few,TRBJ1-1,TRBV7-3,-,CASSLGGLRTEAFF,TGTGCCAGCAGCTTAGGGGGACTTAGGACTGAAGCTTTCTTT
-,TRBJ2-7,TRBV6-5,-,CASSYSGAGSYEQYF,TGTGCCAGCAGTTACTCGGGGGCGGGCTCCTACGAGCAGTACTTC
once,TRBJ2-1,TRBV5-1,-,CASSLAGNEQFF,TGCGCCAGCAGCTTGGCCGGCAATGAGCAGTTCTTC
-,TRBJ2-2,TRBV27,TRBD2,CASGILAGGRSTGELFF,TGTGCCAGCGGAATACTAGCGGGGGGCCGAAGTACCGGGGAGCTGTTTTTT
once,TRBJ1-6,TRBV21-1,-,CASSKFRGYNSPLHF,TGTGCCAGCAGCAAATTTCGAGGGTATAATTCACCCCTCCACTTT
-,TRBJ1-2,TRBV11-3,-,CASSLRRGGYTF,TGTGCCAGCAGCCTACGGAGGGGTGGCTACACCTTC
-,TRBJ2-7,TRBV7-6,TRBD1,CASSRQDRSAGEQYF,TGTGCCAGCAGCAGACAGGACAGGTCGGCAGGCGAGCAGTACTTC
-,TRBJ1-2,TRBV7-3,-,CASSHSGETHYGYTF,TGTGCCAGCAGCCACTCCGGAGAGACTCACTATGGCTACACCTTC
-,TRBJ2-7,TRBV19,TRBD1,CASRETGTASYEQYF,TGTGCCAGTAGAGAAACAGGGACAGCTTCCTACGAGCAGTACTTC
-,TRBJ2-2,TRBV7-9,TRBD2,CASSQALAGPNTGELFF,TGTGCCAGCAGCCAAGCACTAGCGGGGCCGAACACCGGGGAGCTGTTTTTT
-,TRBJ2-1,TRBV4-2,TRBD2,CASSQVLLAGAGYEQFF,TGTGCCAGCAGCCAAGTATTACTAGCGGGGGCCGGCTATGAGCAGTTCTTC
-,TRBJ2-4,TRBV27,TRBD1,CASSLTGALPKNIQHF,TGTGCCAGCAGTCTAACAGGGGCGCTTCCCAAAAACATTCAGCACTTC
-,TRBJ1-4,TRBV4-1,TRBD1,CASSQGTGDEKLFF,TGCGCCAGCAGCCAAGGGACAGGGGATGAAAAACTGTTTTTT
-,TRBJ1-5,TRBV27,TRBD1,CASSLYGTGNYQPQHF,TGTGCCAGCAGTTTATACGGGACAGGGAATTATCAGCCCCAGCATTTT
-,TRBJ2-3,TRBV9,-,CASSPPEGVDTQYF,TGTGCCAGCAGCCCACCGGAAGGAGTGGATACGCAGTATTTT
-,TRBJ1-5,TRBV6-6,-,CASSAGESAQHF,TGTGCCAGCAGCGCAGGGGAGAGCGCACAGCATTTT